This paragraph covers one TCR beta chain sequence. The source of the sample is a study of T cell changes during pregnancy in multiple sclerosis. Some clones are missing from TCRdb's copy, which holds only in-frame ones; the method was immunoSEQ multiplex PCR. The sample consists of roughly 60,000 clones, about 94% of them appearing once. Germline V lookup: CDR1 SGDLS, CDR2 YYNGEE. The V segment lost 2 bases and the J segment 5 bases; nucleotides outside the gene matches: 10. This CDR3 is 16 amino acids long. The chain carries TRBV9 and TRBJ1-5; TRBD1 agrees at 7 bases. The source is a female donor with multiple sclerosis, enrolled in a pregnancy study. Sequenced here: CD4+ T cells from peripheral blood mononuclear cells, sampled before pregnancy. The CDR3 here is CASSVGDRAGDQPQHF. CDR3 nucleotide sequence: TGTGCCAGCAGCGTCGGAGACAGGGCTGGGGATCAGCCCCAGCATTTT.